Presented here are 16 T cell receptor beta chains from one specimen sequenced in a study of T-cell reconstitution after alpha-beta-depleted transplantation in children. Preparation of the TCRbeta library was carried out with unique molecular identifiers. TCRdb fed the PCR reads into MiXCR, producing one record per CDR3 protein. The sample shows hundreds of thousands of distinct CDR3 sequences, about an eighth of them seen only once. Specimen: PBMCs, mostly from graft donor cells, collected 360 days after TCRalphabeta/CD19-depleted stem cell transplant. These TCRs come from a male patient younger than 18 who had a stem cell transplant for acute myeloid leukemia, so the T cells may come from the graft donor.

The chain recombines TRBV11-3 with TRBJ2-5; TRBD2 agrees at 7 bases. V was clipped by 5 bases and J by 5 bases; unmatched bases: 11. This CDR3 region has 15 residues. Germline assignment: CDR1 SGHNT and CDR2 YENEEA. CDR3 protein: CASSPDERDRETQYF. CDR3 in DNA: TGTGCCAGCAGCCCCGATGAGCGGGATAGGGAGACCCAGTACTTC.

The gene calls are TRBV6-2 or TRBV6-3 and TRBJ2-7; unclear D gene. The germline V gene encodes CDR1 MNHEY and CDR2 SVGEGT. V dropped 2 bases and J dropped 4 bases, with 15 bases sitting between them. The CDR3 is 15 amino acids. CDR3 DNA: TGTGCCAGCAGTTACAGGATCCCCCCCTTTTACGAGCAGTACTTC. It translates to CASSYRIPPFYEQYF.

V gene TRBV4-3 combines with J gene TRBJ2-7; D unclear. The V and J ends lost 5 bases and 5 bases respectively, with 22 bases between them. The germline V gene encodes CDR1 LGHNA and CDR2 YSLEER. The CDR3 consists of 16 residues. This CDR3 is CASSDRAPALPDEQYF. DNA for the CDR3: TGCGCCAGCAGCGACCGGGCACCCGCCCTACCGGACGAGCAGTACTTC.

This clonotype was counted only a few times. This chain uses TRBV20-1 with TRBJ1-6, with D maybe TRBD1 (5 bases). Trimming took off 1 base at V and 8 bases at J, with 9 bases between the two ends. Germline values: CDR1 DFQATT, CDR2 SNEGSKA (reference sequence). The CDR3 runs to 13 residues. CDR3: CSARGQGDSPLHF. The CDR3 DNA reads TGCAGTGCTAGAGGCCAGGGAGATTCACCCCTCCACTTT.

The chain combines TRBV6-2 or TRBV6-3 with TRBJ2-5, with D unresolved. Between the trimmed V and J ends, which lost 0 bases and 4 bases, there was a span of 30 bases. Germline loops: CDR1 MNHEY, CDR2 SVGEGT. CDR3 size: 21 residues. CDR3 protein: CASSYSSTELKGHLFGETQYF. CDR3 coding DNA: TGTGCCAGCAGTTACTCGTCGACTGAATTAAAGGGCCACCTATTTGGAGAGACCCAGTACTTC.

This clonotype appeared a few times. The chain is built from TRBV20-1 and TRBJ2-3; 15 nucleotides align to TRBD2. The CDR3 sequence is 17 residues long. After removal of 4 bases from V and 1 base from J, the junction contained 6 bases not matched to a gene. CDR1 and CDR2 from the germline V gene are DFQATT and SNEGSKA (reference sequence). CDR3: CSATTGLAGGRTDTQYF. For the CDR3, the DNA is TGCAGTGCTACGACGGGACTAGCGGGAGGACGCACAGATACGCAGTATTTT.

V is TRBV2 and J is TRBJ2-1, with TRBD2 as a possible D gene (6 bases). Germline V gene lookup returns CDR1 SNHLY and CDR2 FYNNEI. The CDR3 loop spans 14 amino acids. Trimming stripped 8 bases from V and 4 bases from J, with 15 bases between. In DNA, the CDR3 is TGTGCCAGCCGGGACTTCGGGTTATACAATGAGCAGTTCTTC. This sequence encodes CASRDFGLYNEQFF.

The CDR3 is CSAERTSGRGSYEQYF. Written as DNA, the CDR3 is TGCAGCGCCGAGCGGACTAGCGGGAGGGGCTCCTACGAGCAGTACTTC. The V call is TRBV29-1, the J call TRBJ2-7; 15 bases map to TRBD2. This CDR3 comprises 16 residues. Germline V lookup: CDR1 SQVTM, CDR2 ANQGSEA. Trimming cost V 7 bases and J 0 bases; bases outside gene matches: 7.

The chain couples TRBV6-5 to TRBJ1-2; 7 bases line up with TRBD1. V shed 0 bases, J shed 1 base, and the junction held 5 bases outside the gene matches. This CDR3 has 16 amino acids. The V gene's germline CDR1 is MNHEY and CDR2 SVGAGI. The CDR3 DNA follows: TGTGCCAGCAGTTACTCCCACTGGGACAGTAACTATGGCTACACCTTC. Translation: CASSYSHWDSNYGYTF.

This clonotype showed up many times. This rearrangement joins TRBV11-2 to TRBJ2-5; D possibly uses TRBD1 or TRBD2 (5 bases each). CDR3 length: 12 residues. With 6 bases removed from V and 5 bases from J, the gap between germline ends came to 10 bases. The germline gives CDR1 SGHAT, CDR2 FQNNGV. The CDR3 sequence: CASSFWGETQYF. CDR3 nucleotide sequence: TGTGCCAGCAGTTTCTGGGGGGAGACCCAGTACTTC.

This clonotype was seen more than once but under ten times. V and J are TRBV20-1 and TRBJ2-7; 10 positions match TRBD2. Germline CDR1 reads DFQATT; CDR2 reads SNEGSKA (reference sequence). CDR3 length: 13 amino acids. The junction had 4 bases not matched to a gene; V was cut back by 2 bases and J by 6 bases. The CDR3 DNA follows: TGCAGTGCTAGAATAGCGGGAGGTTCCGAGCAGTACTTC. It specifies CSARIAGGSEQYF.

This clonotype was seen more than once but under ten times. CDR3 amino acids: CSAATSGKDKQYF. The CDR3 region has the DNA TGCAGTGCTGCGACTAGCGGGAAGGACAAGCAGTACTTC. The rearrangement uses TRBV20-1 and TRBJ2-7; 11 nucleotides align to TRBD2. The V segment lost 5 bases and the J segment 8 bases; nucleotides outside the gene matches: 8. This CDR3 comprises 13 residues. The germline gives CDR1 DFQATT, CDR2 SNEGSKA (reference sequence).

Points on this clonotype: At one boundary the junction diverges from the germline segment, which might be a read error. The chain couples TRBV7-7 to TRBJ2-1, with D hard to call. This CDR3 spans 13 amino acids. CDR1 is SSHAT, CDR2 FNYEAQ, per germline (reference sequence). The CDR3 nucleotides read TGTGCTAGCAGCTTACCGGGCGACAATGAGCAGTTCTTC. Protein product: CASSLPGDNEQFF.

The V call is TRBV6-1, the J call TRBJ1-5, with 9 bases matching TRBD1. From germline, CDR1 is MNHNS and CDR2 SASEGT. Trimming took 5 bases from V and 3 from J; bases not matched to a gene: 2. The CDR3 length is 14 residues. CDR3 sequence (DNA): TGTGCCAGCAGTCGACAGGGGGTCAATCAGCCCCAGCATTTT. Its translation: CASSRQGVNQPQHF.

This sequence joins TRBV24-1 and TRBJ2-1; TRBD2 agrees at 15 bases. CDR3 length equals 17 residues. Trimming took 3 bases from V and 7 from J; bases not matched to a gene: 6. Germline V gene sequence: CDR1 KGHDR, CDR2 SFDVKD. For the CDR3, the DNA is TGTGCCACCAGTGATAGGGGGGGGACTAGCGGGAGGAATGAGCAGTTCTTC. Residues: CATSDRGGTSGRNEQFF.

The chain links TRBV19 to TRBJ1-1; D unclear. The CDR3 covers 13 residues. Trimming took 10 bases from V and 1 from J, leaving 13 bases between them. Germline CDR1 is LNHDA and CDR2 is SQIVND (reference sequence). The CDR3: CATRYLGNTEAFF. CDR3 bases: TGTGCCACCCGATATCTGGGGAACACTGAAGCTTTCTTT.